Each of the 7 T cell receptor beta chains below was sequenced from the same sample in a study of blood T cells in healthy people across ages. Next came a second PCR, run for about 7 to 12 cycles, which used a sample-barcoded 5' primer along with a J-beta primer mix. One entry per CDR3 protein, called by TCRdb with MiXCR from the 5' RACE reads. The data show about 380,000 distinct CDR3 sequences, with roughly half seen just once and roughly 51% held by the top ten. The source material was blood. These receptors were taken from a man in his 60s in good health.

A note on this clonotype: This may be a read error: a much more frequent sequence differs by one nucleotide. This sequence joins TRBV28 and TRBJ2-5, with D possibly being TRBD1 (6 bases). Germline CDR1 is MDHEN and CDR2 is SYDVKM. Trimming pared 5 bases from V and 7 bases from J, leaving 11 bases between. The CDR3 runs 12 residues. CDR3 amino acids: CASSDRRATQYF. In nucleotides, the CDR3 is TGTGCCAGCAGTGACAGGCGGGCGACCCAGTACTTC. The variable domain in full, completed from reference TRBV28 and TRBJ2-5, reads DVKVTQSSRYLVKRTGEKVFLECVQDMDHENMFWYRQDPGLGLRLIYFSYDVKMKEKGDIPEGYSVSREKKERFSLILESASTNQTSMYLCASSDRRATQYFGPGTRLLVL.

V and J are TRBV4-1 and TRBJ2-3; 7 nucleotides align to TRBD2. V was clipped by 1 base and J by 0 bases; unmatched bases: 10. The germline V gene encodes CDR1 MGHRA and CDR2 YSYEKL. This CDR3 has 18 amino acids. CDR3 in amino acids: CASSQAFGGGSSTDTQYF. The CDR3 DNA is TGCGCCAGCAGCCAAGCTTTTGGCGGGGGATCTAGCACAGATACGCAGTATTTT.

This clonotype was counted only a few times. The chain combines TRBV5-1 with TRBJ2-1; 7 positions match TRBD1. This CDR3 has 14 residues. Losses at the gene ends were 9 bases for V and 9 bases for J; bases not matched to a gene: 15. Germline V gene lookup returns CDR1 SGHRS and CDR2 YFSETQ. The CDR3: CATQGNWGQGEQFF. The DNA for the CDR3 is TGCGCCACACAGGGGAATTGGGGTCAGGGTGAGCAGTTCTTC.

The chain employs TRBV6-5 and TRBJ2-1; TRBD2 aligns across 7 bases. CDR3 length: 15 residues. From germline, CDR1 is MNHEY and CDR2 SVGAGI. Losses at the gene ends were 7 bases for V and 2 bases for J; bases not matched to a gene: 8. The CDR3 sequence: CASTHSGGTYNEQFF. CDR3 DNA: TGTGCCAGCACCCATTCGGGGGGAACCTACAATGAGCAGTTCTTC.

The chain carries TRBV6-6 and TRBJ1-2, with TRBD1 as a possible D gene (5 bases). Trimming cost V 8 bases and J 2 bases, with 18 bases left between them. The CDR3 spans 15 residues. Germline CDR1 and CDR2: MNHNY and SVGAGI (reference sequence). The CDR3 reads CASVWGRELNYGYTF. CDR3 sequence (DNA): TGTGCCAGCGTATGGGGGAGGGAGCTCAACTATGGCTACACCTTC.

This clonotype came up many times. The rearrangement joins TRBV7-2 to TRBJ2-7; 7 bases agree with TRBD2. V lost 1 base and J lost 3; bases outside the gene matches: 3. Germline V CDR1 and CDR2: SGHTA, FQGNSA. This CDR3 spans 14 amino acids. CDR3 amino acids: CASSLEAGVYEQYF. For the CDR3, the DNA is TGTGCCAGCAGCTTAGAGGCGGGAGTCTACGAGCAGTACTTC.

The chain has TRBV20-1 and TRBJ1-3; no definite D call. Germline V gene data show CDR1 as DFQATT and CDR2 as SNEGSKA (reference sequence). Trimming took off 0 bases at V and 6 bases at J, with 3 bases between the two ends. This CDR3 region has 11 residues. The CDR3 region is CSARETNTIYF. CDR3 DNA: TGCAGTGCTAGAGAAACAAACACCATATATTTT.